The clone carrying this T cell receptor beta chain was detected once. Original processing notes: How many nucleated cells were present was estimated from reference gene primer amplification. Only in-frame clones appear in the TCRdb table, and some are missing; sequencing was by immunoSEQ multiplex PCR. Clonal size and the V and J genes are those of that table, whereas D and trimming came from the DNA. The repertoire holds about 360,000 clones, with 65% to 85% as singletons. This specimen comes from a study of blood T cell repertoires in COVID-19. CDR1 is LGHNA and CDR2 is YSLEER in the germline V gene. CDR3 length: 15 residues. Germline trimming cut 5 bases from V and 0 bases from J; bases unmatched to any gene: 5.

The gene calls are TRBV4-3 and TRBJ1-2, with TRBD1 matching 8 bases. The TCR originated in a man aged 25-45 years with active or convalescent COVID-19. Source material: peripheral blood. CDR3 residues: CASSVQGAANYGYTF. The CDR3 DNA is TGCGCCAGCAGCGTTCAGGGGGCGGCTAACTATGGCTACACCTTC.